These 23 T cell receptor beta chains were all obtained from the same sample, sequenced in a study of cytomegalovirus exposure and HLA in healthy donors. The PCR ran on 60 Vbeta and 13 Jbeta primers. TCRdb keeps only in-frame clones here, not all; method: immunoSEQ multiplex PCR. The profile shows 150,000 to 200,000 clones, 60% to 80% of them singletons. Material for sequencing was PBMCs. The receptors originated from a man in his forties in good health and CMV-seropositive.

The chain links TRBV11-2 to TRBJ2-1, with D maybe TRBD2 (6 bases). Germline CDR1 reads SGHAT; CDR2 reads FQNNGV. The CDR3 has 16 amino acids. Trimming shortened V by 5 bases and J by 8 bases, and 22 bases separated the two germline ends. The CDR3 here is CASSPAGGREEYEQFF. The CDR3 bases are TGTGCCAGCAGCCCTGCTGGGGGGAGAGAAGAGTATGAGCAGTTCTTC.

The chain has TRBV21-1 and TRBJ1-5; TRBD1 is taken as the D call from the table, unchecked against the DNA. TRBV21-1 is shown as a pseudogene. The CDR3 has 19 residues. CDR3 sequence reads: CASSPRTGGAGYSNQPQHF. CDR3 nucleotide sequence: TGTGCCAGCAGCCCGCGGACAGGGGGCGCGGGGTATAGCAATCAGCCCCAGCATTTT.

This chain uses TRBV30 with TRBJ2-3; a possible D gene is TRBD1 (7 bases). V was pared by 1 base and J by 14 bases, with 16 bases between. Germline CDR1 and CDR2: GTSNPN and SVGIG (reference sequence). The CDR3 spans 12 residues. For the CDR3, the DNA is TGTGCCTGGAGTGCCCGGCGGGACAGTTCGTATTTT. Its translation: CAWSARRDSSYF.

The rearrangement uses TRBV5-8 and TRBJ2-1, with D uncertain. V was pared by 6 bases and J by 10 bases, with 8 bases between. The CDR3 covers 10 residues. Looked up from germline, CDR1 is SGHTS and CDR2 is YDEGEE. CDR3 nucleotide sequence: TGTGCCAGCAACACATTGGAGCAGTTCTTC. Its protein is CASNTLEQFF. Based on the CDR3 plus reference TRBV5-8 and TRBJ2-1, the full variable domain is EAGVTQSPTHLIKTRGQQATLRCSPISGHTSVYWYQQALGLGLQFLLWYDEGEERNRGNFPPRFSGRQFPNYSSELNVNALELEDSALYLCASNTLEQFFGPGTRLTVL.

The chain carries TRBV11-2 and TRBJ1-2; D is uncertain. Germline-derived CDR1 and CDR2 are SGHAT and FQNNGV. Trimming removed 5 bases from V and 7 bases from J, with 14 bases in between. The CDR3 runs to 13 residues. This chain's CDR3 is CASSPSDGVGYTF. In DNA form, the CDR3 reads TGTGCCAGCAGCCCTTCGGACGGGGTTGGCTACACCTTC.

The V call is TRBV19, the J call TRBJ2-7; TRBD1 matches 9 bases. CDR3 size: 13 residues. With V trimmed by 6 bases and J by 4 bases, 4 bases remained unmatched. Germline V gene lookup returns CDR1 LNHDA and CDR2 SQIVND (reference sequence). The CDR3 DNA reads TGTGCCAGTAGCGACAGGGGGAAGTACGAGCAGTACTTC. Translating it yields CASSDRGKYEQYF. The complete variable domain, with remaining parts taken from reference TRBV19 and TRBJ2-7, reads DGGITQSPKYLFRKEGQNVTLSCEQNLNHDAMYWYRQDPGQGLRLIYYSQIVNDFQKGDIAEGYSVSREKKESFPLTVTSAQKNPTAFYLCASSDRGKYEQYFGPGTRLTVT.

The chain joins TRBV28 to TRBJ1-6, with a possible D match to TRBD1 (5 bases). Trimming stripped 4 bases from V and 7 bases from J, with 14 bases between. The CDR3 sequence is 15 residues long. The germline gives CDR1 MDHEN, CDR2 SYDVKM. DNA of the CDR3: TGTGCCAGCAGTTCCCCCGGACAAGCCAATTCACCCCTCCACTTT. Residues: CASSSPGQANSPLHF.

The rearrangement uses TRBV18 and TRBJ2-1; D unresolved. V was clipped by 3 bases and J by 4 bases, with 13 bases between them. The germline CDR1 and CDR2 sequences are KGHSH and LQKENI. The CDR3 length is 15 residues. In nucleotides, the CDR3 is TGTGCCAGCTCACCCCGAGCGATCAGTTACAATGAGCAGTTCTTC. As protein: CASSPRAISYNEQFF.

J is TRBJ1-2 and V is TRBV6-1; 9 nucleotides match TRBD1. CDR1 and CDR2 (germline): MNHNS, SASEGT. The CDR3 runs to 14 residues. The ends lost 5 bases at V and 8 bases at J; junction bases unmatched: 9. The CDR3 region has the DNA TGTGCCAGCAGTCTCCGGGACAGGGAAGACGGCTACACCTTC. Protein product: CASSLRDREDGYTF.

The rearrangement joins TRBV27 to TRBJ2-2; D is unresolved. The V gene's germline CDR1 is MNHEY and CDR2 SMNVEV (reference sequence). V gave up 3 bases and J gave up 0 bases, with 8 bases separating them. This CDR3 is built from 15 residues. This chain's CDR3 is CASSLARTNTGELFF. Here the CDR3 DNA reads TGTGCCAGCAGTTTGGCTCGAACGAACACCGGGGAGCTGTTTTTT.

With respect to this clone: One end of the junction does not line up with germline, which may come from a read error. The rearrangement links TRBV7-9 to TRBJ1-2; 7 positions match TRBD1. Germline lookup yields CDR1 SEHNR and CDR2 FQNEAQ (reference sequence). The CDR3 sequence is 16 residues long. The CDR3 bases are TGTTCCAGCAGCTCCTCTACAGGGGATGGAGAGTATGGCTACACCTTC. Its protein product is CSSSSSTGDGEYGYTF.

The chain uses TRBV7-3 and TRBJ1-2, with a weak D call TRBD1 (6 bases). The CDR3 has 13 amino acids. CDR1 is SGHTA and CDR2 is FQGTGA in the germline V gene. The V gene lost 4 bases and the J gene lost 8 bases, with 14 bases spanning the gap. The CDR3 reads CASSSSAGAGYTF. CDR3 DNA sequence: TGTGCCAGCAGCTCCTCGGCGGGGGCCGGCTACACCTTC.

The V gene is TRBV2, the J gene TRBJ1-1; 8 nucleotides align to TRBD1. With V trimmed by 11 bases and J by 0 bases, 5 bases remained unmatched. CDR1 is SNHLY, CDR2 FYNNEI, per germline. CDR3 size: 13 residues. Here the CDR3 reads CAGQGALNTEAFF. Here the CDR3 DNA reads TGTGCCGGTCAGGGGGCCCTGAACACTGAAGCTTTCTTT. Variable domain in full (rest from reference TRBV2 and TRBJ1-1): EPEVTQTPSHQVTQMGQEVILRCVPISNHLYFYWYRQILGQKVEFLVSFYNNEISEKSEIFDDQFSVERPDGSNFTLKIRSTKLEDSAMYFCAGQGALNTEAFFGQGTRLTVV.

The chain has TRBV10-3 and TRBJ2-1, with D possibly TRBD1 on 6 matching bases. Trimming removed 0 bases at V and 8 bases at J, with 17 bases between. CDR3 length: 16 amino acids. CDR1 is ENHRY, CDR2 SYGVKD, per germline. CDR3 protein: CAISESQGTGMDEQFF. For the CDR3, the DNA is TGTGCCATCAGTGAGTCTCAAGGAACAGGGATGGATGAGCAGTTCTTC.

This clone showed up just a few times. The V call is TRBV10-2, the J call TRBJ2-7, with 11 bases lining up with TRBD2. V gave up 1 base and J gave up 0 bases; unmatched junction bases: 2. In germline, CDR1 is WSHSY, CDR2 SAAADI. The CDR3 contains 16 residues. The DNA for the CDR3 is TGCGCCAGCAGTGAGTTGGGACTAGCGGCCTCCTACGAGCAGTACTTC. As protein: CASSELGLAASYEQYF.

J is TRBJ1-2 and V is TRBV6-1; 7 bases match TRBD1. The V segment lost 5 bases and the J segment 7 bases; nucleotides outside the gene matches: 7. Germline CDR1 and CDR2: MNHNS and SASEGT. This CDR3 spans 13 amino acids. CDR3 DNA sequence: TGTGCCAGCAGTCCTGACAGGGCAAGTGGCTACACCTTC. This sequence encodes CASSPDRASGYTF.

The V and J genes are TRBV2 and TRBJ2-3; TRBD2 matches 13 bases. The CDR3 spans 14 residues. CDR1 is SNHLY and CDR2 is FYNNEI in the germline V gene. The trim removed 10 bases at V and 6 bases at J, leaving 7 bases unmatched. The CDR3 reads CATGLAGVGDTQYF. As DNA, the CDR3 is TGTGCCACCGGACTAGCGGGAGTAGGGGATACGCAGTATTTT.

J is TRBJ2-5 and V is TRBV19, with 7 bases matching TRBD2. With V trimmed by 3 bases and J by 4 bases, 11 bases remained unmatched. CDR1 LNHDA and CDR2 SQIVND come from the germline V gene (reference sequence). The CDR3 has 16 residues. CDR3 coding DNA: TGTGCCAGTAGTATTACATTGTGGGGGGGAGGAGAGACCCAGTACTTC. The encoded protein is CASSITLWGGGETQYF.

The J gene is TRBJ2-4, the V gene TRBV9; TRBD2 matches 9 bases. This CDR3 spans 17 amino acids. V lost 0 bases and J lost 9; bases outside the gene matches: 13. Germline CDR1 reads SGDLS; CDR2 reads YYNGEE. The CDR3 DNA follows: TGTGCCAGCAGCGTAGGGGCTAGCGGGATTGGTTTAGGCATTCAGTACTTC. It is translated as CASSVGASGIGLGIQYF.

The chain couples TRBV27 to TRBJ2-5; possibly TRBD2 for D (5 bases). There are 15 residues in the CDR3. The germline gives CDR1 MNHEY, CDR2 SMNVEV (reference sequence). The V end was cut by 6 bases, the J end by 1 base, with 15 bases between. For the CDR3, the DNA is TGTGCCAGCAGCAGAGGGCTCGTAGGCCAAGAGACCCAGTACTTC. It encodes CASSRGLVGQETQYF.

The rearrangement links TRBV5-1 to TRBJ2-7; D gene unclear. The CDR3 totals 12 residues. V gave up 4 bases and J gave up 2 bases, with 7 bases separating them. Germline V gene data show CDR1 as SGHRS and CDR2 as YFSETQ. The CDR3 sequence is CASSLPAYEQYF. Written as DNA, the CDR3 is TGCGCCAGCAGCCTCCCCGCCTACGAGCAGTACTTC.

The rearrangement uses TRBV7-8 and TRBJ1-2; 7 bases map to TRBD1. Germline V gene lookup returns CDR1 SGHVS and CDR2 FQNEAQ. J lost 7 bases, V lost 4 bases, and 9 bases had no gene match. The CDR3 sequence is 14 residues long. CDR3 sequence (DNA): TGTGCCAGCAGCTCAACCAGGGGGGTTGGTGGCTACACCTTC. It encodes CASSSTRGVGGYTF.

In DNA, the CDR3 is TGTGCCAGCACAGGACAGGGCTATGGCTACACCTTC. Its translation is CASTGQGYGYTF. V is TRBV2 and J is TRBJ1-2; 8 bases match TRBD1. The CDR3 is made up of 12 amino acids. CDR1 is SNHLY and CDR2 is FYNNEI in the germline V gene. The ends lost 7 bases at V and 4 bases at J; junction bases unmatched: 2.